This paragraph reports one T cell receptor (beta chain). It has no known antigen specificity. No much larger clone is present one base from it, and per-base qualities are unavailable. The CDR3 has 16 amino acids, counting the end cysteine and phenylalanine. Of all the DNA, just the CDR3 is kept, 48 bases in frame from base 1. The germline ends are 15 bases apart after V is trimmed by 3 bases and J by 1 base. The germline V gene sets CDR1 to MGHRA and CDR2 to YSYEKL. The entry originates in a study of shared T cell receptors in the human thymus (dated by TCRdb to about 2021). With regard to the full study: The study examined how self-reactive, shared T-cell receptor alpha chains are generated in the human thymus.

Library method: the immunoSEQ multiplex PCR assay. Held by TCRdb, this immuneACCESS table contains in-frame sequences only and omits some clones. Under half of the omission traces to an unresolved V gene where checked; the cause of the rest is unknown. This sample holds about 610,000 clones; over 75% were observed only once. The top ten constitute around 0.01% of the sample. The data also belong to a second study, concerning human thymus T cells. From the second report: In Finland, the donors were immunologically healthy infants who were having open corrective cardiac surgery for congenital heart defects. Thymus tissue was obtained as surgical resects removed during corrective cardiac surgery. V and J gene segment usage appeared biased in both thymic and peripheral blood repertoires. The related research found that thymic TCR repertoires overlapped highly between unrelated individuals. The study used seven to nine infant thymus samples plus four related peripheral blood samples to characterize TCR alpha and beta repertoires. Donor ages ranged from roughly 6 to 250 days, and the cohort comprised about 6 male and a couple of female infants. Thymocytes were freed from the tissue by mechanical means and kept at -70 degrees C as pellets of about 8.5-34 million cells. A QIAsymphony instrument was used to extract genomic DNA from frozen cell pellets. The immunoSEQ multiplex PCR assay was used to amplify the TCRB and TCRAD loci from a standardized quantity of quality-controlled genomic DNA. The V(D)J region was spanned by amplicons of a length sufficient to cover the CDR3 and to identify V and J genes. Through the commercial immunoSEQ service, the amplicons were sequenced on an Illumina platform. Primer bias and sequencing errors were corrected as previously described, and TCRAD and TCRB were defined on the basis of the IMGT database. immunoSEQ Analyzer 3.0 and VDJTools were used for repertoire analysis, which covered basic statistics, V/J segment usage, diversity estimates, rarefaction and pairwise overlap. Diversity was estimated with Chao1, ChaoE, Efron-Thisted, Shannon and inverse Simpson indices, and also on datasets down-sampled to the smallest sample. Repertoire overlap used strict matching of CDR3 nucleotide sequence, V gene and J gene, with Jaccard-based multidimensional scaling clustering. On average, thymus samples yielded approximately 780,000 unique TCRB clonotypes, whereas blood samples yielded 70,000 to 100,000.

The sequenced material came from thymocytes. The receptor's source is a boy less than two years old with a congenital heart defect. Donor details come from another sample of the same person, matched by shared clones. The rearrangement combines TRBV4-1 with TRBJ1-1; 5 matching bases give a weak D call of TRBD1. The DNA sequence is TGCGCCAGCAGCCATGGTGAATCAGGGAAGAACACTGAAGCTTTCTTT. Translation gives CASSHGESGKNTEAFF.